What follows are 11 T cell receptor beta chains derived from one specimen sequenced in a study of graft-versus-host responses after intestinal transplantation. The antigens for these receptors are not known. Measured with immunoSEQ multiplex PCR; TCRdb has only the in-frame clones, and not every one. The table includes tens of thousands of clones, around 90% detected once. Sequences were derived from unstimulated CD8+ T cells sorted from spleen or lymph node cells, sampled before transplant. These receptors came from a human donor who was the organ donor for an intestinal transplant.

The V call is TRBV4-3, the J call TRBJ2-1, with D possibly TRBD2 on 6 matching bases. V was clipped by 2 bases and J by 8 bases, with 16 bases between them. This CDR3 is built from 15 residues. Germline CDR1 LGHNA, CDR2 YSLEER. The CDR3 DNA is TGCGCCAGCAGCCAACTAGCGTTGGGATTCTATGAGCAGTTCTTC. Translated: CASSQLALGFYEQFF.

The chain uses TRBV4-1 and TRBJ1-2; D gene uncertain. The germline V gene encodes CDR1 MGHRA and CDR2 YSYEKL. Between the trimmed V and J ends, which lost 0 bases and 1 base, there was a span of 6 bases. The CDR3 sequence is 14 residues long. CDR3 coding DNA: TGCGCCAGCAGCCAAGATCGGTTTAACTATGGCTACACCTTC. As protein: CASSQDRFNYGYTF.

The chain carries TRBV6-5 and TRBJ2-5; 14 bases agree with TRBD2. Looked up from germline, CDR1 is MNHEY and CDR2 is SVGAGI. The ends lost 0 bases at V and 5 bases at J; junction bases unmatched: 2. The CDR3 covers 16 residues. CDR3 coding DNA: TGTGCCAGCAGTTACTCGAGGACTAGCGGGGGGGAGACCCAGTACTTC. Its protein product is CASSYSRTSGGETQYF.

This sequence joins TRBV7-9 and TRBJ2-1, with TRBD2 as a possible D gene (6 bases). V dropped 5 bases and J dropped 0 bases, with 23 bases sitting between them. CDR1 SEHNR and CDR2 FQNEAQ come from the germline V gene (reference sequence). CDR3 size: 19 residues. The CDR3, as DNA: TGTGCCAGCAGCGGTGACGCGGGACGCGATACCACCTCCTACAATGAGCAGTTCTTC. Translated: CASSGDAGRDTTSYNEQFF.

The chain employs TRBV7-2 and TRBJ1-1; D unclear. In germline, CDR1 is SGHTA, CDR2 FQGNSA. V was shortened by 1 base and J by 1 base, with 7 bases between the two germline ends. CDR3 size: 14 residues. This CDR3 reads CASSLVTGNTEAFF. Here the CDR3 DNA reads TGTGCCAGCAGCTTAGTGACGGGGAACACTGAAGCTTTCTTT.

CDR3 nucleotide sequence: TGTGCCAGCAGCAAGAATGAGGACAGGGGCTTCGCCTACGAGCAGTACGTC. It codes for CASSKNEDRGFAYEQYV. This sequence joins TRBV21-1 and TRBJ2-7; TRBD1, as called in the table, went unchecked against the DNA. TRBV21-1 is recorded as a pseudogene. The CDR3 covers 17 residues.

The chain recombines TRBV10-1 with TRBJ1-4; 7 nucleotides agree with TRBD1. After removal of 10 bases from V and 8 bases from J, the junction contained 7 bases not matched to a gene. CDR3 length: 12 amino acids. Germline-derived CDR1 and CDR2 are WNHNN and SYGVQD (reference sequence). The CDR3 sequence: CAKTGPGEKLFF. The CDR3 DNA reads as TGCGCCAAGACAGGGCCCGGGGAAAAACTGTTTTTT.

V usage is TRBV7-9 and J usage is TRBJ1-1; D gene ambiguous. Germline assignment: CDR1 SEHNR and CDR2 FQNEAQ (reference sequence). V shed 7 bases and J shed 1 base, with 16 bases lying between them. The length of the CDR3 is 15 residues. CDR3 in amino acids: CASTLGGTPNTEAFF. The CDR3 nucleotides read TGTGCCAGCACACTTGGAGGTACCCCGAACACTGAAGCTTTCTTT.

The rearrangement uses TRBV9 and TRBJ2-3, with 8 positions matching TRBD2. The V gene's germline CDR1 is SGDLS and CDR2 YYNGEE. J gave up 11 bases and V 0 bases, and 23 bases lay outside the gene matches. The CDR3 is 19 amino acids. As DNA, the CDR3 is TGTGCCAGCAGCGTAGACAGCCGCGGAGGACTAGCTACGTTTTTCGGGCAGTATTTT. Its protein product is CASSVDSRGGLATFFGQYF.

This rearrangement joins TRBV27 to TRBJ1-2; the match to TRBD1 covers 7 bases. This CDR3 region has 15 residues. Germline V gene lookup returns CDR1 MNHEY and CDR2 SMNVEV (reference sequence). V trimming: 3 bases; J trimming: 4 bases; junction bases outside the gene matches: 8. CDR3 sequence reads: CASSFTGENPYGYTF. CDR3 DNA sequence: TGTGCCAGCAGTTTCACAGGGGAAAATCCCTATGGCTACACCTTC.

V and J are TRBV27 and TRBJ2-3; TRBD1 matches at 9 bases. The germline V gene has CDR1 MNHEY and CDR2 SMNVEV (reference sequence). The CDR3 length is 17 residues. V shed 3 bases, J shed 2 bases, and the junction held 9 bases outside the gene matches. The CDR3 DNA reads TGTGCCAGCAGTTTTTCACCGGACAGGGGATCCACAGATACGCAGTATTTT. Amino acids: CASSFSPDRGSTDTQYF.